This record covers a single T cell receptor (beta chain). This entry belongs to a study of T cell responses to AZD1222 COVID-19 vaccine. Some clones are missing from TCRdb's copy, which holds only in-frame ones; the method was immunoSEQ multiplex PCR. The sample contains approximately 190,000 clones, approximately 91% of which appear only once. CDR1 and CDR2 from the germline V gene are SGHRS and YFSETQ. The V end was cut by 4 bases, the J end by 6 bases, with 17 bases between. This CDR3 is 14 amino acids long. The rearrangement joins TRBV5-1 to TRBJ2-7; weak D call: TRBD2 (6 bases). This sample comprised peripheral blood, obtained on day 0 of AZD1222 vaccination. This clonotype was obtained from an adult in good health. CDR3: CASSPGVGRGEQYF. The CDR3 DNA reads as TGCGCCAGCAGCCCGGGGGTAGGGAGAGGCGAGCAGTACTTC.